This T cell receptor beta chain was sequenced for a study of blood T cell repertoires in COVID-19. At the level of the study: Sites across the United States, Italy and Spain contributed samples from acute and convalescent COVID-19.

Per the study methods: Estimation of nucleated cell counts was performed using reference gene primer amplification. TCRdb's copy holds only in-frame clones and misses some; the assay was immunoSEQ multiplex PCR. The V and J calls and clone size are taken from that table; D and trimming were inferred from the DNA. The data hold fewer than 200,000 clones, with roughly 87% observed a single time. Germline assignment: CDR1 SGHTA and CDR2 FQGNSA. Trimming cost V 2 bases and J 4 bases; bases outside gene matches: 5. The CDR3 consists of 16 residues. This chain links TRBV7-2 with TRBJ1-4, with TRBD1 matching 9 bases. This TCR derives from a woman aged 50 to 65 with acute or convalescent COVID-19. Sequencing was carried out using peripheral blood. CDR3 residues: CASSLTGQGLNEKLFF. Written as DNA, the CDR3 is TGTGCCAGCAGCTTAACCGGACAGGGGCTTAATGAAAAACTGTTTTTT.